These 3 T cell receptor beta chains share one sample of origin, sequenced in a study of cytomegalovirus exposure and HLA in healthy donors. Researchers ran the PCR with 60 Vbeta and 13 Jbeta primers. Sequenced by immunoSEQ multiplex PCR; TCRdb stores in-frame clones only, minus some. This repertoire includes 55,000 or so clones. Sequencing was carried out using PBMCs. All receptors come from a woman in her thirties in good health and CMV-seropositive.

V gene TRBV29-1 combines with J gene TRBJ1-1, with D possibly matching TRBD1 (5 bases). V shed 4 bases and J shed 1 base, with 10 bases lying between them. Looked up from germline, CDR1 is SQVTM and CDR2 is ANQGSEA. This CDR3 has 13 amino acids. CDR3 DNA: TGCAGCGTTGTAGGAGGGACGAACACTGAAGCTTTCTTT. Translation: CSVVGGTNTEAFF.

This chain joins TRBV10-3 and TRBJ2-3; 14 nucleotides match TRBD2. Germline V gives CDR1 ENHRY, CDR2 SYGVKD. J gave up 5 bases and V 4 bases, and 5 bases lay outside the gene matches. CDR3 length equals 16 residues. CDR3 sequence: CAISGLAGGSGDTQYF. CDR3 in DNA: TGTGCCATCAGTGGACTAGCGGGAGGGTCTGGAGATACGCAGTATTTT.

V and J are TRBV7-9 and TRBJ2-1; possibly TRBD2 for D (6 bases). The CDR3 sequence is 13 residues long. Germline CDR1 and CDR2: SEHNR and FQNEAQ (reference sequence). V was shortened by 1 base and J by 9 bases, with 10 bases between the two germline ends. CDR3 sequence reads: CASSLVEGGEQFF. CDR3 in DNA: TGTGCCAGCAGCTTAGTTGAGGGAGGTGAGCAGTTCTTC.